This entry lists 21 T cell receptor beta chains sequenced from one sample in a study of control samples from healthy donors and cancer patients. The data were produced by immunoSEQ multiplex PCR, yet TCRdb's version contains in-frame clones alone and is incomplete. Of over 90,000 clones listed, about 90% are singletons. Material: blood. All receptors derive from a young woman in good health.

This chain's CDR3 is CASSLTTSGGTQYF. In DNA, the CDR3 is TGTGCCAGCAGTTTGACGACTAGCGGTGGTACGCAGTATTTT. The chain is built from TRBV27 and TRBJ2-3; 9 bases map to TRBD2. The ends lost 3 bases at V and 8 bases at J; junction bases unmatched: 6. The CDR3 has 14 amino acids. Germline loops: CDR1 MNHEY, CDR2 SMNVEV (reference sequence).

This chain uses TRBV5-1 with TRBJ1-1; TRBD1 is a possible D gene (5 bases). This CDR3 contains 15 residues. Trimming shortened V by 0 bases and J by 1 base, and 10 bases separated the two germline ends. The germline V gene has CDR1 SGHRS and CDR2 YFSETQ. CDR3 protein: CASSLVMGPNTEAFF. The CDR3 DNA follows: TGCGCCAGCAGCTTGGTTATGGGACCGAACACTGAAGCTTTCTTT.

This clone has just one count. The CDR3 reads CASSLTPTSEGGYTF. The CDR3 DNA reads as TGTGCCAGCAGTCTGACCCCTACGTCGGAGGGTGGCTACACCTTC. V usage is TRBV2 and J usage is TRBJ1-2; no reliable D call. V was pared by 5 bases and J by 7 bases, with 20 bases between. CDR1 and CDR2 from the germline V gene are SNHLY and FYNNEI. This CDR3 has 15 residues. Filled out from reference TRBV2 and TRBJ1-2, the complete variable domain reads EPEVTQTPSHQVTQMGQEVILRCVPISNHLYFYWYRQILGQKVEFLVSFYNNEISEKSEIFDDQFSVERPDGSNFTLKIRSTKLEDSAMYFCASSLTPTSEGGYTFGSGTRLTVV.

The CDR3 DNA sequence: TGTGCCAGCAGTGAAGGCGGGAGTGGTGCAGATACGCAGTATTTT. Translation gives CASSEGGSGADTQYF. The V call is TRBV6-1, the J call TRBJ2-3; 7 nucleotides agree with TRBD2. With 1 base clipped from V and 4 bases from J, the junction kept 5 bases outside the gene matches. This CDR3 is built from 15 residues. Germline assignment: CDR1 MNHNS and CDR2 SASEGT.

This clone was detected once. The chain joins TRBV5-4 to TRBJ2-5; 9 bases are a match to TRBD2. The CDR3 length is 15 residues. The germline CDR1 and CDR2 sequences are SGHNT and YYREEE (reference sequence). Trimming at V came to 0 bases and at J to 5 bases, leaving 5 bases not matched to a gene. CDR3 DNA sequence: TGTGCCAGCAGCTTGGTGGGGACTAGCCGTGAGACCCAGTACTTC. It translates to CASSLVGTSRETQYF.

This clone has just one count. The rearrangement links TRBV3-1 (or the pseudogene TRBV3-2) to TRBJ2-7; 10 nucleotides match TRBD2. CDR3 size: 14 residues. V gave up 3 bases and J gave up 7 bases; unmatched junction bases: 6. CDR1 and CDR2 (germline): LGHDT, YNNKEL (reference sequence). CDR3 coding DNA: TGTGCCAGCAGCCAGAGTAGCGGGGGGATTGAGCAGTACTTC. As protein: CASSQSSGGIEQYF.

The CDR3 region has the DNA TGCGCCAGCAGGCCTGGACGAAGGGGCTACACCTTC. This encodes CASRPGRRGYTF. The chain recombines TRBV10-1 with TRBJ1-2; D is unclear. Germline V gene data show CDR1 as WNHNN and CDR2 as SYGVQD (reference sequence). The V gene lost 6 bases and the J gene lost 8 bases, with 13 bases spanning the gap. This CDR3 comprises 12 residues.

CDR3: CASSSSGWRETQYF. The CDR3 DNA follows: TGTGCCAGCAGCTCCTCAGGGTGGCGGGAGACCCAGTACTTC. The chain couples TRBV5-6 to TRBJ2-5, with TRBD1 as a possible D gene (5 bases). Germline loops: CDR1 SGHDT, CDR2 YYEEEE. V was clipped by 3 bases and J by 5 bases, with 14 bases between them. The CDR3 is made up of 14 amino acids.

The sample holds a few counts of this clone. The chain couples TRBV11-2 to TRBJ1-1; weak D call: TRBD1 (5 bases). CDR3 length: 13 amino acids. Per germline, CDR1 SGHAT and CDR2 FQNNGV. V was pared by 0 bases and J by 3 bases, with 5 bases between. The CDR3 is CASSLDRDTEAFF. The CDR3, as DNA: TGTGCCAGCAGCTTAGACAGGGACACTGAAGCTTTCTTT. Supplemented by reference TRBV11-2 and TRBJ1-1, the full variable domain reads EAGVAQSPRYKIIEKRQSVAFWCNPISGHATLYWYQQILGQGPKLLIQFQNNGVVDDSQLPKDRFSAERLKGVDSTLKIQPAKLEDSAVYLCASSLDRDTEAFFGQGTRLTVV.

As DNA, the CDR3 is TGTGCCTGGAGGGCCCCCGGGACAGGCTATGGCTACACCTTC. Its protein is CAWRAPGTGYGYTF. V usage is TRBV30 and J usage is TRBJ1-2; 8 nucleotides agree with TRBD1. Germline CDR1 GTSNPN, CDR2 SVGIG (reference sequence). Trimming removed 3 bases from V and 4 bases from J; junction bases left unmatched: 7. This CDR3 is 14 amino acids long.

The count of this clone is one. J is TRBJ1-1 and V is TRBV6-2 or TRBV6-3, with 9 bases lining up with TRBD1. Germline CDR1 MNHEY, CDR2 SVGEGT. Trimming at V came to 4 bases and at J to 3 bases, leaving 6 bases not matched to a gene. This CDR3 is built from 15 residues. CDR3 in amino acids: CASSSLDRGHTEAFF. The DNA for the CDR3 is TGTGCCAGCAGTTCTTTGGACAGGGGACACACTGAAGCTTTCTTT.

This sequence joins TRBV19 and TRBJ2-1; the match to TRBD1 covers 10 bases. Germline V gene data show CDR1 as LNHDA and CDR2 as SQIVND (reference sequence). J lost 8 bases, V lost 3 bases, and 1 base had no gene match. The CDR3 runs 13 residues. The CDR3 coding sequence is TGTGCCAGTAGTATGGGGACAGGGGATGAGCAGTTCTTC. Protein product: CASSMGTGDEQFF.

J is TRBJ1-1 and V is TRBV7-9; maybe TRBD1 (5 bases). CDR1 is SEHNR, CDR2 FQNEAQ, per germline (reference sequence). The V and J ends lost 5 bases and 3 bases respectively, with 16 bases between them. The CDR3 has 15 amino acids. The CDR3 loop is CASSPPVIGDTEAFF. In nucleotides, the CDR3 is TGTGCCAGCAGCCCGCCGGTCATAGGGGACACTGAAGCTTTCTTT.

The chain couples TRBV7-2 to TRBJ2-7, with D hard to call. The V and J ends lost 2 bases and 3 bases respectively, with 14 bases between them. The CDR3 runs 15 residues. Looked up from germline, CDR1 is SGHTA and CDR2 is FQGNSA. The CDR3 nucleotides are TGTGCCAGCAGCTTATACGCCTTGAAAAACTACGAGCAGTACTTC. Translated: CASSLYALKNYEQYF.

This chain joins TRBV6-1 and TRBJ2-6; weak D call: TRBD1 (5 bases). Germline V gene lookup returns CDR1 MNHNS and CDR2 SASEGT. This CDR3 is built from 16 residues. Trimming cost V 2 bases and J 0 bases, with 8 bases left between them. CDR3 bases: TGTGCCAGCAGTGAAACAGGAAACTCTGGGGCCAACGTCCTGACTTTC. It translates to CASSETGNSGANVLTF.

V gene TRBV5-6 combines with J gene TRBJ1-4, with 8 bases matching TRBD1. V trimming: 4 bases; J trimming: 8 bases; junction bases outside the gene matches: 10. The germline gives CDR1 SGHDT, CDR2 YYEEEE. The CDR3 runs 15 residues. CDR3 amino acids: CASSLQGTGNEKLFF. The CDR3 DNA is TGTGCCAGCAGCCTGCAGGGGACAGGAAACGAAAAACTGTTTTTT.

In DNA, the CDR3 is TGTGCCAGTAGTATAGCCCGGACCCTGAACACTGAAGCTTTCTTT. Encoded protein: CASSIARTLNTEAFF. The chain joins TRBV19 to TRBJ1-1; D remains unclear. Per the germline V gene, CDR1 is LNHDA and CDR2 is SQIVND (reference sequence). The CDR3 runs to 15 residues. V gave up 1 base and J gave up 0 bases, with 9 bases separating them.

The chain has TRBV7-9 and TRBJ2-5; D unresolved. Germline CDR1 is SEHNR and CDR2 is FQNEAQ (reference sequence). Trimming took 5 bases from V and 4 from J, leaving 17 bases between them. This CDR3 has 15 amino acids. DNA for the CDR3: TGTGCCAGCAGCCCATCCCCCCGCCTAGGAGAGACCCAGTACTTC. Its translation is CASSPSPRLGETQYF.

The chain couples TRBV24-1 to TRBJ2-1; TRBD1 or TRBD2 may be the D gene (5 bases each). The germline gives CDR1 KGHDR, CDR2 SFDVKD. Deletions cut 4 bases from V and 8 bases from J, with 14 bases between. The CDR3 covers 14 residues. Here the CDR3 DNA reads TGTGCCACCAGTGACCCGGGGCGCTGGGATGAGCAGTTCTTC. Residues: CATSDPGRWDEQFF.

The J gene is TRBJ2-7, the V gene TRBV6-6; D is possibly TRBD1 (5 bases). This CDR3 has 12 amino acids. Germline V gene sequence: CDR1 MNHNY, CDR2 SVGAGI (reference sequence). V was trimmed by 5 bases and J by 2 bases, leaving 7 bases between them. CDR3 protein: CASSPGPYEQYF. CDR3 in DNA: TGTGCCAGCAGTCCAGGGCCCTACGAGCAGTACTTC.

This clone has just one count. CDR3 DNA: TGCGCCAGCAGCCAAGAAGCGGGAGTCTGGATCGGGGAGCTGTTTTTT. This codes for CASSQEAGVWIGELFF. J is TRBJ2-2 and V is TRBV4-1; 8 nucleotides agree with TRBD2. The trim removed 0 bases at V and 7 bases at J, leaving 7 bases unmatched. Germline V CDR1 and CDR2: MGHRA, YSYEKL. The CDR3 is 16 amino acids.